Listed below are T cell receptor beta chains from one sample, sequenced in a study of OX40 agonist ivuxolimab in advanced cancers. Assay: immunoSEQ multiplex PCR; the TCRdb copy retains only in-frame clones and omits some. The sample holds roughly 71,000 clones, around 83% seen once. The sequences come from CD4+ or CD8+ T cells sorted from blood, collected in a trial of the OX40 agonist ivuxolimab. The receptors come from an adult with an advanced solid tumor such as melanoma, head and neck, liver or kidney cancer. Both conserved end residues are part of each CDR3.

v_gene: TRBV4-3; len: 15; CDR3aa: CASSRTSGGGNEQFF
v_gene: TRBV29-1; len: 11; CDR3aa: CSVVGVGGYTF
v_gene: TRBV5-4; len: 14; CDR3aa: CASSWDFNTGELFF
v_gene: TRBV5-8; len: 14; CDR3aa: CASSLGQGPDTQYF
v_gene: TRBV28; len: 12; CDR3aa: CASSSHVKGQFF
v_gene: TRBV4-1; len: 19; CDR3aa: CASSQFFAWGRREKETQYF
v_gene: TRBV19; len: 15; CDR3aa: CASSIGTTSTDTQYF
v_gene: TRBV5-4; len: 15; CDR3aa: CASSQDWGRQSQQYF
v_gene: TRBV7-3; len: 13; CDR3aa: CASSHGLADTQYF
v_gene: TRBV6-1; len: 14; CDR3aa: CATNKEGNNSPLHF
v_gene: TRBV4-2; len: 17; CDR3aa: CASSQAPRREGTETQYF
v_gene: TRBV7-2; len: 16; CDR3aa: CASSLMRGGLGYEQYF
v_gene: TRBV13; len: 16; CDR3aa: CASSFQWDRGQVEQFF
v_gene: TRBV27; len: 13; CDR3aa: CASSWAGAEKLFF
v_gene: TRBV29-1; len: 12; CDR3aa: CSVATGTDTQYF
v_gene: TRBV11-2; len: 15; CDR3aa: CASSLTPFLAYEQYF
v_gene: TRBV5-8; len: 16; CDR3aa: CASRLSQGAVNYEQYF
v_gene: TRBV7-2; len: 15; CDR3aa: CASSLGSAGPVEQYF
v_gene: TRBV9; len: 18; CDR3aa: CASSVGPRTGGVADTQYF
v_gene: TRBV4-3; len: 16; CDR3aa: CASSRGLAESTDTQYF
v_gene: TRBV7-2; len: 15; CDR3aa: CASSPRDRDRETQYF
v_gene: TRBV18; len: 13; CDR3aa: CASSPLQQETQYF
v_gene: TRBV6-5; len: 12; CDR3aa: CASSPTPYEQYF
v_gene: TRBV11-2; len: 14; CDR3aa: CASSPRPSSGGQYF
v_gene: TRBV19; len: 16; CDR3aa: CASYPGGVESNQPQHF
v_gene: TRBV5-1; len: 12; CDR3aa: CASSGSGRAQYF
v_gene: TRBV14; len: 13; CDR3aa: CASSQVGTGGAFF
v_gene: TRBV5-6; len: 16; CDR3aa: CASSFTTGQYNSPLHF
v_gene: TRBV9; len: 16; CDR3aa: CASSSWSGPSTDTQYF
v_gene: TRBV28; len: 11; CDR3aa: CASTQPGEQFF
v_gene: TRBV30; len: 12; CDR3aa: CAWRHQRGGAYF
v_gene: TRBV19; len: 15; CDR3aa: CASSSGPRQGYEQYF
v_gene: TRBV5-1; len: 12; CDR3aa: CASSLTSGELFF
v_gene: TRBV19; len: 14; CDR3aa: CASSIGGPTDTQYF
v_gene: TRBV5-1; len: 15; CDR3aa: CASSRRDGTNEKLFF
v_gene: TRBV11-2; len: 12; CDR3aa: CASSPAPSEQYF
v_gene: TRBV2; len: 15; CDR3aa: CASSLGQGGVETQYF
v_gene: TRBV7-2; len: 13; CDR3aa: CASSSLGLAGGYF
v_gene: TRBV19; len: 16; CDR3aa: CASSIFGRGRDQPQHF
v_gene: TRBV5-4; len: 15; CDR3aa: CASSYGGPDTGELFF
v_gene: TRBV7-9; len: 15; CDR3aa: CASSLFAGEGYEQYF
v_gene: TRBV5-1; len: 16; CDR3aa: CASSLEGGPVGNTIYF
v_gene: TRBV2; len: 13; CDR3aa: CASTGSARETQYF
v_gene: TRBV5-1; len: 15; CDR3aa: CASSPSGRILGELFF
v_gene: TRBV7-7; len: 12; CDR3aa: CASSGLLLEAFF
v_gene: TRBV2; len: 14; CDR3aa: CASKLNAGTDTQYF
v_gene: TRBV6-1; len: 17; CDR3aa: CASSGVSVRRDGYGYTF
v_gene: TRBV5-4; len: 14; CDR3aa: CASSLGTGGYEQYF
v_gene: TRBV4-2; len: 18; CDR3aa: CASSQESYLAGVYETQYF
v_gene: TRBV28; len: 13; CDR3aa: CASRPSLAGEQYF
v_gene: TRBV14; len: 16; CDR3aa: CASSQGGGSRPNEQFF
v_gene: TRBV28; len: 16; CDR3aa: CASSPSDRGPYNEQFF
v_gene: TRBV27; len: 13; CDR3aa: CASSLFDNYEQYF
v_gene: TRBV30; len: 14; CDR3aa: CAWSGGEGGGEQYF
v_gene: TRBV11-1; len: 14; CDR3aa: CASSLAPGGTEAFF
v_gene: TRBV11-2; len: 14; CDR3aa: CASSVGQGGGEQFF
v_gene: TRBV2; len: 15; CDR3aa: CASSESGGVSNEQFF
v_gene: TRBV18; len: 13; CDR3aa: CASSLRREETQYF
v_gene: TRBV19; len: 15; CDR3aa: CASSTDSSSYNEQFF
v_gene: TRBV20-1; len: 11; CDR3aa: CSARGQGKLFF